This TCR beta chain was captured in a study of PD-1 blockade in classical Hodgkin lymphoma. The CDR3 totals 17 residues. CDR1 and CDR2 (germline): SGHRS, YFSETQ. V lost 0 bases and J lost 4; bases outside the gene matches: 12. This clone has just one count. Its specificity is not known. Sequenced by immunoSEQ multiplex PCR; TCRdb stores in-frame clones only, minus some. The repertoire holds about 110,000 clones, with around 89% as singletons. All the patients suffered relapse after autologous stem cell transplantation, and brentuximab vedotin exposure differed. Best response was recorded as complete response, partial response or progressive disease. Study-wide results and limits: Newly diagnosed patients had baseline TCR diversity that was reportedly lower than that of healthy donors. The CD4+ diversity rise by C4D1 was clearest in complete responders. No one has yet defined what causes the repertoire differences, which may be disease activity or prior therapy.

This material consisted of peripheral blood mononuclear cells (PBMCs), taken before the second cycle of nivolumab. This clonotype was sampled from a human donor with classical Hodgkin lymphoma. The J gene is TRBJ2-5, the V gene TRBV5-1, with 7 bases fitting TRBD2. Written as DNA, the CDR3 is TGCGCCAGCAGCTTGGCCTCCTGGACTAGGGGTAGAGAGACCCAGTACTTC. Residues: CASSLASWTRGRETQYF.